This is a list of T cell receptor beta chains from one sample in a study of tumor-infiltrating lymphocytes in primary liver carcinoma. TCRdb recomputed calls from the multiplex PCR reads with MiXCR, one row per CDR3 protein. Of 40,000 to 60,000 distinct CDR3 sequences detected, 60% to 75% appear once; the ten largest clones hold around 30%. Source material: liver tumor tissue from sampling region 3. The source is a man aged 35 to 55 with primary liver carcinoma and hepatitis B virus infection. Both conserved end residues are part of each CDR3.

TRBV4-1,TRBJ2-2,CASSQDQGGTGELFF
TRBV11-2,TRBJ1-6,CTCSLGVYGEGSPLHF
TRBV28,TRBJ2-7,CASLSGTSGRYEQYF
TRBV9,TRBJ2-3,CASSVVSADTQYF
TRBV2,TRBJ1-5,CASTGQYSNQPQHF
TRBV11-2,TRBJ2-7,CANSPVRGQIYEQYF
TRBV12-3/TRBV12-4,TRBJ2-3,CASSKLARGEDTQYF
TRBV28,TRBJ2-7,CASSPPRGGNYEQYF
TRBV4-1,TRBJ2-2,CASRDRVFTGELFF
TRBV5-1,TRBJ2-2,CASSLAGRTDTRELFF
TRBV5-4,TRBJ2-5,CASSDGETGQETQYF
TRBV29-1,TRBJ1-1,CSAEITGVTETFF
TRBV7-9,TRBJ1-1,CASSLGWDTEAFF
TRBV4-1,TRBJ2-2,CASSHGLAGDATGELFF
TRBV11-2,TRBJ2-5,CARSLEEGAQYF
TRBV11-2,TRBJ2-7,CVSSSTRGRRYEQYF
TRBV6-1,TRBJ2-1,CASSQDIYNEQFF
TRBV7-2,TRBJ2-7,CASSSAGTSDPLSYEQYF
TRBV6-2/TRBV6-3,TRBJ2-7,CASSYSASGGGGQYF
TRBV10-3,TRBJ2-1,CAISGTPGISYNEQFF